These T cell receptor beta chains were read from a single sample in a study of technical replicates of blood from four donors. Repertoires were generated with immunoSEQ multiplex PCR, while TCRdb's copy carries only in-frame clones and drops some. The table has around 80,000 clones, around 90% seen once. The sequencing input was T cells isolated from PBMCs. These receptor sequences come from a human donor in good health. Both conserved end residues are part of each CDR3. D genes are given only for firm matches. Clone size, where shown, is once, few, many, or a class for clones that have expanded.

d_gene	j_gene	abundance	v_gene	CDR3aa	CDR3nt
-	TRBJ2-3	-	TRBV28	CASSLERSTQYF	TGTGCCAGCAGTTTAGAGCGTTCCACGCAGTATTTT
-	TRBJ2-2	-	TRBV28	CASWGVTGELFF	TGTGCCTCCTGGGGAGTAACCGGGGAGCTGTTTTTT
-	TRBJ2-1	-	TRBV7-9	CASSLLRVSYNEQFF	TGTGCCAGCAGCTTGTTGCGGGTGAGCTACAATGAGCAGTTCTTC
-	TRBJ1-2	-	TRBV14	CASSQVTLYGYTF	TGTGCCAGCAGCCAAGTAACTTTGTATGGCTACACCTTC
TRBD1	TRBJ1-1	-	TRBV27	CASSLRGLINTEAFF	TGTGCCAGCAGTCTAAGGGGGCTCATCAACACTGAAGCTTTCTTT
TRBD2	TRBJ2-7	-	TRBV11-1	CASSLVISGTGYEQYF	TGTGCCAGCAGCTTAGTGATTAGCGGGACGGGCTACGAGCAGTACTTC
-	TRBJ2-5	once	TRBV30	CAWSVRVRETQYF	TGTGCCTGGAGTGTACGCGTGCGAGAGACCCAGTACTTC
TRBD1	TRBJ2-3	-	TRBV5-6	CASSLELLTGGANTQYF	TGTGCCAGCAGCTTGGAACTGCTGACAGGGGGCGCAAATACGCAGTATTTT
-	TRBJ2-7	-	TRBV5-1	CASSLGAGAYEQYF	TGCGCCAGCAGCCTGGGGGCGGGGGCCTACGAGCAGTACTTC
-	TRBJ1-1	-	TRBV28	CASSLPRQAEAFF	TGTGCCAGCAGTCTCCCTCGACAGGCGGAAGCTTTCTTT
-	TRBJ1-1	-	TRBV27	CASSLQANTEAFF	TGTGCCAGCAGTTTACAAGCGAACACTGAAGCTTTCTTT
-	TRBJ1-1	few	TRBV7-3	CASSLTPNTEAFF	TGTGCCAGCAGCTTAACCCCAAACACTGAAGCTTTCTTT
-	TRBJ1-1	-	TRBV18	CASSQEGGNTEAFF	TGTGCCAGCTCACAAGAGGGAGGGAACACTGAAGCTTTCTTT
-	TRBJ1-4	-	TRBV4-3	CASSQEGEGEKLFF	TGCGCCAGCAGCCAAGAAGGGGAGGGTGAAAAACTGTTTTTT
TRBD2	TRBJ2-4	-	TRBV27	CASSFSSGNKNIQYF	TGTGCCAGCAGTTTCTCTAGCGGGAACAAAAACATTCAGTACTTC
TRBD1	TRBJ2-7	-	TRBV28	CASSFYRGQAREQYF	TGTGCCAGCAGTTTTTACAGGGGGCAAGCACGCGAGCAGTACTTC
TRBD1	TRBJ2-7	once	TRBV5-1	CASSQRGPPYEQYF	TGCGCCAGCAGCCAAAGGGGGCCCCCCTACGAGCAGTACTTC
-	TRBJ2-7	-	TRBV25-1	CASSGGQISYEQYF	TGTGCCAGCAGTGGTGGACAGATCTCCTACGAGCAGTACTTC
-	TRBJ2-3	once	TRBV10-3	CAISELRGDTQYF	TGTGCCATCAGTGAATTGCGCGGAGATACGCAGTATTTT
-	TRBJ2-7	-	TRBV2	CASSEEPNHSYEQYF	TGTGCCAGCAGTGAAGAGCCGAACCACTCCTACGAGCAGTACTTC
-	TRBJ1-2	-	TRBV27	CASSLRGGYGYTF	TGTGCCAGCAGTTTACGGGGAGGGTATGGCTACACCTTC
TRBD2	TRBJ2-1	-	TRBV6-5	CASSYGTSSSYNEQFF	TGTGCCAGCAGTTATGGGACTAGCAGCTCCTACAATGAGCAGTTCTTC
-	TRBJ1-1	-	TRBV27	CASSLSRGNTEAFF	TGTGCCAGCAGTTTATCGCGGGGGAACACTGAAGCTTTCTTT
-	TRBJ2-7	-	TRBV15	CATSRVTIDEQYF	TGTGCCACCAGCAGAGTAACGATAGACGAGCAGTACTTC
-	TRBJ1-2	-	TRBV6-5	CASRLQGNYGYTF	TGTGCCAGCAGACTACAGGGCAACTATGGCTACACCTTC
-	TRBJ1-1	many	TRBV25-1	CASRRYRDNTEAFF	TGTGCCAGCAGGAGATACAGGGACAACACTGAAGCTTTCTTT
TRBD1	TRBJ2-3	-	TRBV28	CASSPPRTGRDTQYF	TGTGCCAGCAGCCCCCCCCGGACAGGGCGAGATACGCAGTATTTT
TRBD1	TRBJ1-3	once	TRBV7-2	CASRGDSSYPGNTIYF	TGTGCCAGCAGGGGGGACAGTTCCTACCCAGGAAACACCATATATTTT
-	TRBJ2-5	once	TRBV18	CASSPPRGGETQYF	TGTGCCAGCTCACCACCGCGGGGCGGGGAGACCCAGTACTTC
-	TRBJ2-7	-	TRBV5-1	CASSLRGPSYEQYF	TGCGCCAGCAGCTTAAGGGGCCCCTCCTACGAGCAGTACTTC
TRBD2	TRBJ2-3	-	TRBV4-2	CASSAGGETDTQYF	TGTGCCAGCAGCGCGGGAGGGGAGACAGATACGCAGTATTTT
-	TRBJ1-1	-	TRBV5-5	CASSLYEMEDSEAFF	TGTGCCAGCAGCTTATACGAGATGGAGGACAGTGAAGCTTTCTTT
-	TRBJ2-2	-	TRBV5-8	CASSPDFATGELFF	TGTGCCAGCAGCCCGGACTTCGCCACCGGGGAGCTGTTTTTT
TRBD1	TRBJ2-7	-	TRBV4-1	CASSQDTETGEYF	TGCGCCAGCAGCCAAGATACAGAAACAGGGGAGTACTTC
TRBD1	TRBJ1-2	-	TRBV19	CASSTGTDYGYTF	TGTGCCAGTAGTACCGGGACAGACTATGGCTACACCTTC
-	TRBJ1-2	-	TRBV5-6	CASSLGPGNYGYTF	TGTGCCAGCAGCTTGGGTCCGGGAAACTATGGCTACACCTTC
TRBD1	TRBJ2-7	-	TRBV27	CASGNGQVNAEQYF	TGTGCCAGCGGGAACGGACAGGTCAATGCCGAGCAGTACTTC